This TCR beta chain was retrieved from a study of long-term antiretroviral therapy in people with HIV. This clone was seen a few times. Trimming cost V 4 bases and J 8 bases, with 30 bases left between them. Germline lookup yields CDR1 SGHTA and CDR2 FQGTGA. CDR3 size: 19 residues. With survey level as its setting, the immunoSEQ assay was v3.0. Libraries were prepared by immunoSEQ multiplex PCR; TCRdb keeps only in-frame clonotypes and omits some of them. The sample shows about 33,000 clones, about three quarters of them seen only once. The sequencing used unsorted PBMCs, collected 2 years after starting antiretroviral therapy. This TCR was recovered from a woman aged 50 to 65 with HIV. The genes are TRBV7-3 and TRBJ2-1; possibly TRBD2 for D (6 bases). This CDR3 is CASSSMGRGGSFWLDEQFF. For the CDR3, the DNA is TGTGCCAGCAGCTCAATGGGGCGGGGAGGTAGCTTCTGGCTGGATGAGCAGTTCTTC.